This T cell receptor beta chain was captured in a study of PD-L1 blockade in urothelial cancer. Study-wide background: Median blood clonality was about 0.086, with more than 75,000 unique TCRs.

Time point meaning: peripheral blood 6 weeks after treatment start. Every PCR was spiked with synthetic TCR analog templates. Generated by immunoSEQ multiplex PCR, the TCRdb table keeps only in-frame clones and is missing some. Counted here are 38,000 or so clones, around four fifths occurring once; the ten biggest clones make up 10% to 13%. Germline values: CDR1 LNHDA, CDR2 SQIVND (reference sequence). The CDR3 is 13 amino acids. The V gene lost 1 base and the J gene lost 4 bases, with 7 bases spanning the gap. The specimen comprised PBMCs, sampled around atezolizumab (anti-PD-L1) treatment. The sequence derives from a man in his forties or fifties with urothelial cancer. The V gene is TRBV19, the J gene TRBJ1-1, with D uncertain. The CDR3, as DNA: TGTGCCAGTAGTATAGGCGCCCGCACTGAAGCTTTCTTT. Translated: CASSIGARTEAFF.